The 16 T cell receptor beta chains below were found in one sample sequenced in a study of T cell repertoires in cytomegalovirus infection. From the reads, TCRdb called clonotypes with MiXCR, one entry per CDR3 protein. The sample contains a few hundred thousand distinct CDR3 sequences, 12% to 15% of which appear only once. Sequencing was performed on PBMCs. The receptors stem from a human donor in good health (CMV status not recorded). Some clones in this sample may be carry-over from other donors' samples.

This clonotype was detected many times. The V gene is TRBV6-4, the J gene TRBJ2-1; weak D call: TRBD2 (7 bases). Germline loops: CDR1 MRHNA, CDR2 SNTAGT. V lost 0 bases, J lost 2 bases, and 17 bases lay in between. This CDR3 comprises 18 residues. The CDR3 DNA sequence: TGTGCCAGCAGTGACTCGGGTAGAGGCGGGGGCCCCTACAATGAGCAGTTCTTC. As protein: CASSDSGRGGGPYNEQFF.

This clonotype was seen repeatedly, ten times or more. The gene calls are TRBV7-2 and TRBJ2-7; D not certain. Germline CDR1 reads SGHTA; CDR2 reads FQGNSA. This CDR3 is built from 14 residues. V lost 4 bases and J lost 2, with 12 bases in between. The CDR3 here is CASSSARSPYEQYF. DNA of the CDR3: TGTGCCAGCAGCTCCGCACGGTCCCCCTACGAGCAGTACTTC.

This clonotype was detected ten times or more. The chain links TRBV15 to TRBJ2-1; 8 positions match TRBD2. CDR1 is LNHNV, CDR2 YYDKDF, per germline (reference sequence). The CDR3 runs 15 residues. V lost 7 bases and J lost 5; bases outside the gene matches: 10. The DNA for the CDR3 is TGTGCCACCACACGGACGGGGGGGAGGCACAATGAGCAGTTCTTC. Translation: CATTRTGGRHNEQFF.

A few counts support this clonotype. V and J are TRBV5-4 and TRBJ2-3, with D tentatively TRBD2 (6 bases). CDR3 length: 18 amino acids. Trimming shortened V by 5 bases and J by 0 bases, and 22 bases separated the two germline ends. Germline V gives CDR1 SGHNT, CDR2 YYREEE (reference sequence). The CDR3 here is CASRRWGSGLRSTDTQYF. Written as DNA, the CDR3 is TGTGCCAGCAGGCGGTGGGGTAGCGGCCTTCGTAGCACAGATACGCAGTATTTT.

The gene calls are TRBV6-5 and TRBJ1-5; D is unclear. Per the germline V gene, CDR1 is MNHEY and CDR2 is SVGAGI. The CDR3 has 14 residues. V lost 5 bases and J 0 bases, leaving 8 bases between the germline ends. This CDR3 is CASSERNSNQPQHF. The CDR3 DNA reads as TGTGCCAGCAGTGAGCGAAATAGCAATCAGCCCCAGCATTTT.

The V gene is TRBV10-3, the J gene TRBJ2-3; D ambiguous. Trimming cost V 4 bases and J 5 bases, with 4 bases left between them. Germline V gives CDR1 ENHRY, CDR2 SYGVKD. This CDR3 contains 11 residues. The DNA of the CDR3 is TGTGCCATCAGTGGTAAAGATACGCAGTATTTT. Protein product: CAISGKDTQYF.

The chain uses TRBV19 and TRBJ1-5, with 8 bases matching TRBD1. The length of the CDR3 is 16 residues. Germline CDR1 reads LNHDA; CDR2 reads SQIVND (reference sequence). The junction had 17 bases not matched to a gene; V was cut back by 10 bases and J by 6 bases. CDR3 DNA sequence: TGTGCCACCTCGGGTCGACAGGGGATAGGGGGTCAGCCCCAGCATTTT. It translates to CATSGRQGIGGQPQHF.

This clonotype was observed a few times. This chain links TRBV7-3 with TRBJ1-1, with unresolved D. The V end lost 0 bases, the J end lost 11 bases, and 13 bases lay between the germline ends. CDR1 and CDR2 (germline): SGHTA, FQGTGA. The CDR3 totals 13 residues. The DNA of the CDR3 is TGTGCCAGCAGCTTAACCCCCACAGTTGACGCTTTCTTT. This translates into CASSLTPTVDAFF.

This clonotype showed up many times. The CDR3 nucleotides read TGTGCCAGCAGCTCGATAGCGGTGGACTACGAGCAGTACTTC. Translating it yields CASSSIAVDYEQYF. J is TRBJ2-7 and V is TRBV7-8; maybe TRBD2 (6 bases). V gave up 4 bases and J gave up 3 bases, with 13 bases separating them. The germline V gene encodes CDR1 SGHVS and CDR2 FQNEAQ. There are 14 residues in the CDR3. Combining the CDR3 with reference TRBV7-8 and TRBJ2-7 gives the whole variable domain GAGVSQSPRYKVAKRGQDVALRCDPISGHVSLFWYQQALGQGPEFLTYFQNEAQLDKSGLPSDRFFAERPEGSVSTLKIQRTQQEDSAVYLCASSSIAVDYEQYFGPGTRLTVT.

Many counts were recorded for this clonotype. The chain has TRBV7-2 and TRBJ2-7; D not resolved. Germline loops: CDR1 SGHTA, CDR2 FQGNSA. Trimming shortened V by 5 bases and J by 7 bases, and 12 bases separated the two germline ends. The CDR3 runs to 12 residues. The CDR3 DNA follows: TGTGCCAGCAGCCCACCTGGACCGGAGCAGTACTTC. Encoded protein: CASSPPGPEQYF.

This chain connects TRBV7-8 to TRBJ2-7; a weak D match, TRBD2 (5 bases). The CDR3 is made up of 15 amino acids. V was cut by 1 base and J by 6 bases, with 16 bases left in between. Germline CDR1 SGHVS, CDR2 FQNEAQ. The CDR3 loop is CASSLVGSQAAEQYF. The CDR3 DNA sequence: TGTGCCAGCAGCTTAGTAGGATCCCAAGCGGCCGAGCAGTACTTC.

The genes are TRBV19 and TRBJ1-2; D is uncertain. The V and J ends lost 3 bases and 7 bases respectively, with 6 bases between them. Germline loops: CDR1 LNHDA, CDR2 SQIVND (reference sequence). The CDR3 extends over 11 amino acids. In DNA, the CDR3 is TGTGCCAGTAGTATCAACGGTGGCTACACCTTC. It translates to CASSINGGYTF. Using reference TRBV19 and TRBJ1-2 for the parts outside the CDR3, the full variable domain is DGGITQSPKYLFRKEGQNVTLSCEQNLNHDAMYWYRQDPGQGLRLIYYSQIVNDFQKGDIAEGYSVSREKKESFPLTVTSAQKNPTAFYLCASSINGGYTFGSGTRLTVV.

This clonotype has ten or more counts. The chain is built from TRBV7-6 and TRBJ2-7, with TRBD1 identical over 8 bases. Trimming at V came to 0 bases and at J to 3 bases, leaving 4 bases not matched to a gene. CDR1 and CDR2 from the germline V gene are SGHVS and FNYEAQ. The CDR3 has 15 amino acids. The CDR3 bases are TGTGCCAGCAGCTTAGCTCGGACAGGGAACTACGAGCAGTACTTC. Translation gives CASSLARTGNYEQYF.

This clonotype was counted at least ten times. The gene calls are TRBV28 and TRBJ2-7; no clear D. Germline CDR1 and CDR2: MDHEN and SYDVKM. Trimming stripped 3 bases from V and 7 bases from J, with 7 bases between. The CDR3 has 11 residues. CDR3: CASSFGLEQYF. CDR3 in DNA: TGTGCCAGCAGTTTCGGTCTGGAGCAGTACTTC.

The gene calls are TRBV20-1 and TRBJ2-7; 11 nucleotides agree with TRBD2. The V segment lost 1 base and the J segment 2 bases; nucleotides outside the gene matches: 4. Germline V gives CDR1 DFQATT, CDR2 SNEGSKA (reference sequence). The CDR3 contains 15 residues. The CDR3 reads CSARVIAGGPYEQYF. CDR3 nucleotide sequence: TGCAGTGCTAGAGTCATAGCGGGAGGGCCCTACGAGCAGTACTTC.

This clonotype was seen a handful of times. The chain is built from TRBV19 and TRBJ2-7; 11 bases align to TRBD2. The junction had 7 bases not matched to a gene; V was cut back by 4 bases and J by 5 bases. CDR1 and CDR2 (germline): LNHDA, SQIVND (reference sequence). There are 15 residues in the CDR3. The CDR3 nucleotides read TGTGCCAGTAGTAAAATAGCGGGAGGGGTCAACGAGCAGTACTTC. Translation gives CASSKIAGGVNEQYF.